This T cell receptor beta chain derives from a study of CD8 T cells in ankylosing spondylitis. Study-wide results and caveats: Some motif variants were previously reported in reactive arthritis synovial fluid and blood. Ankylosing spondylitis blood seemed to carry a telltale TCR beta motif made of roughly eight highly homologous variants. Matched synovial fluid from ankylosing spondylitis patients was reported to be enriched for disease-linked clones.

Germline loops: CDR1 SQVTM, CDR2 ANQGSEA. Between the trimmed V and J ends, which lost 6 bases and 0 bases, there was a span of 12 bases. The CDR3 consists of 15 residues. In its sample, this clonotype was seen many times. Its specificity is not known. Preparation of TCR beta libraries was done by quantitative 5'-RACE with molecular barcodes. TCRdb reprocessed the 5' RACE reads with MiXCR, giving one entry per CDR3 protein. The data contain about 92,000 distinct CDR3 sequences, about 8.1% of them singletons. Sequencing used blood, either unsorted or a sorted T cell fraction (not recorded which). The TCR originated in a male donor with ankylosing spondylitis or in good health (not recorded which). V gene TRBV29-1 combines with J gene TRBJ2-6; D remains unclear. The CDR3 loop is CSVDGRISGANVLTF. The CDR3 DNA follows: TGCAGCGTCGACGGACGGATCTCTGGGGCCAACGTCCTGACTTTC.